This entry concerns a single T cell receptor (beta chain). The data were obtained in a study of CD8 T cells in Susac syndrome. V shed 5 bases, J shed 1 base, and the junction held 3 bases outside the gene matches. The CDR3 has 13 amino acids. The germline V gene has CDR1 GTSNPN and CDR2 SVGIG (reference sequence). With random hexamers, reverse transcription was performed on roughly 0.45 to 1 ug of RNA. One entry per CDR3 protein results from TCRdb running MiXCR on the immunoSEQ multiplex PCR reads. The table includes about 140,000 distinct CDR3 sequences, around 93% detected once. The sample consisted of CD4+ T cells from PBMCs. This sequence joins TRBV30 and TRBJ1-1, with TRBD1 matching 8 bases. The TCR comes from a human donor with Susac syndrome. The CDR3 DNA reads TGTGCCTGGGGAGGACAGGGGAACACTGAAGCTTTCTTT. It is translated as CAWGGQGNTEAFF. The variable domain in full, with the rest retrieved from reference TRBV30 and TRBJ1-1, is SQTIHQWPATLVQPVGSPLSLECTVEGTSNPNLYWYRQAAGRGLQLLFYSVGIGQISSEVPQNLSASRPQDRQFILSSKKLLLSDSGFYLCAWGGQGNTEAFFGQGTRLTVV.